Shown below are 2 T cell receptor beta chains from a single sample sequenced in a study of shared clonotypes between healthy human individuals (dated by TCRdb to 2018 to 2021). The library was generated by the immunoSEQ multiplex PCR assay. Entries here come from immuneACCESS through TCRdb and include only in-frame sequences with V and J called. Some clones fail to appear in such tables; in the studies checked, an unresolved V gene covers under half of the shortfall, and the cause of the remainder is unknown. The sample table lists about 1 million clones, around four fifths of them with a count of one. 1.4% to 1.5% of the sample belongs to the ten largest clones. Sequenced sample: memory CD4+ T cells sorted from blood. The cell subset or site label corresponds to: CD45RA-negative fraction. These receptors were obtained from a man younger than 30 in good health.

This clone has a single count. The chain is built from TRBV7-2 and TRBJ2-2; D uncertain. CDR3 size: 15 residues. V dropped 5 bases and J dropped 4 bases, with 14 bases sitting between them. The germline CDR1 and CDR2 sequences are SGHTA and FQGNSA. The CDR3 DNA follows: TGTGCCAGCAGCATAGGTGGGGTGGTCACCGGGGAGCTGTTTTTT. Protein product: CASSIGGVVTGELFF.

A few counts support this clone. The V gene is TRBV11-3, the J gene TRBJ1-1; D unclear. CDR1 SGHNT and CDR2 YENEEA come from the germline V gene. The CDR3 covers 12 residues. V dropped 4 bases and J dropped 7 bases, with 10 bases sitting between them. The CDR3 loop is CASSSTWGEAFF. CDR3 sequence (DNA): TGTGCCAGCAGCTCCACATGGGGTGAAGCTTTCTTT.